These 14 T cell receptor beta chains share one sample of origin, sequenced in a study of blood T cells in healthy people across ages. Primed by a sample-barcoded 5' primer and a J-beta primer mix, a second PCR proceeded for about 7 to 12 cycles. TCRdb re-analysed the 5' RACE reads in MiXCR, keeping a single row per CDR3 protein. This sample has around 710,000 distinct CDR3 sequences, with about 42% found just once. The sample was blood. These receptors were taken from a woman in her sixties in good health.

The rearrangement joins TRBV20-1 to TRBJ2-1; perhaps TRBD2 as D (5 bases). The V end was cut by 0 bases, the J end by 5 bases, with 23 bases between. CDR1 is DFQATT, CDR2 SNEGSKA, per germline (reference sequence). The CDR3 is made up of 18 amino acids. DNA for the CDR3: TGCAGTGCTAGAGATCTCGAACGGGAAGGGTTGGATGACAATGAGCAGTTCTTC. This codes for CSARDLEREGLDDNEQFF.

In its sample, this clonotype was seen a few times. One junction end disagrees with the germline gene, perhaps due to a read error. The CDR3: CASSLEPGQLNF. The CDR3 coding sequence is TGCGCCAGCAGCTTGGAACCGGGGCAGTTGAACTTC. The chain couples TRBV5-1 to TRBJ2-4; either TRBD1 or TRBD2 may fit D (5 bases each). CDR1 is SGHRS, CDR2 YFSETQ, per germline. The CDR3 consists of 12 residues. The variable domain in full, with the rest retrieved from reference TRBV5-1 and TRBJ2-4, is KAGVTQTPRYLIKTRGQQVTLSCSPISGHRSVSWYQQTPGQGLQFLFEYFSETQRNKGNFPGRFSGRQFSNSRSEMNVSTLELGDSALYLCASSLEPGQLNFGAGTRLSVL.

This clonotype was counted a few times. At one of its ends the junction is not consistent with the germline gene, which may arise from a read error. The rearrangement joins TRBV7-6 to TRBJ2-4, with TRBD2 matching over 8 bases. CDR3 length: 16 residues. The germline V gene encodes CDR1 SGHVS and CDR2 FNYEAQ. Written as DNA, the CDR3 is TGTGCCTGCAGCCTTTCCCCAGCGGGAGTTATCCGGGAGCAGTACTTC. Protein product: CACSLSPAGVIREQYF.

A remark on this clonotype: Just one base apart from a much larger clone, this may be a read error. The rearrangement joins TRBV30 to TRBJ2-5, with TRBD2 matching 10 bases. V trimming: 4 bases; J trimming: 11 bases; junction bases outside the gene matches: 10. This CDR3 is built from 13 residues. Germline CDR1 is GTSNPN and CDR2 is SVGIG (reference sequence). CDR3: CAWNKRGGSEQYF. The CDR3 nucleotides read TGTGCCTGGAATAAGCGGGGGGGTAGTGAGCAGTACTTC.

Of note for this clonotype: One end of the junction does not line up with germline, which may come from a read error. V and J are TRBV11-2 and TRBJ1-1; 8 bases are shared with TRBD1. The CDR3 sequence is 13 residues long. The V gene's germline CDR1 is SGHAT and CDR2 FQNNGV. In nucleotides, the CDR3 is TGTGCCAGCAGCGGGGACAGGAACACTGGAGCTTTCTTT. Translation: CASSGDRNTGAFF.

The chain joins TRBV23-1 to TRBJ2-3; TRBD1 matches at 8 bases. TRBV23-1 is marked as an open reading frame, function uncertain. There are 11 residues in the CDR3. V lost 5 bases, J lost 11 bases, and 3 bases stayed unmatched. The DNA for the CDR3 is TGCGCCAGCAGTTGGGACAGGAGGCAGTATTTT. Protein sequence: CASSWDRRQYF.

The V and J genes are TRBV7-8 and TRBJ1-5; TRBD1 matches at 7 bases. The J segment lost 3 bases and the V segment lost 5 bases, leaving 7 bases of the junction unmatched. The germline V gene encodes CDR1 SGHVS and CDR2 FQNEAQ. This CDR3 has 15 amino acids. The CDR3 coding sequence is TGTGCCAGCAGCCGAATAACAGGGGCCAATCAGCCCCAGCATTTT. Translating it yields CASSRITGANQPQHF.

The V gene is TRBV15, the J gene TRBJ2-3, with D perhaps TRBD2 (5 bases). This CDR3 has 13 residues. Trimming took 8 bases from V and 5 from J, leaving 14 bases between them. The V gene's germline CDR1 is LNHNV and CDR2 YYDKDF (reference sequence). The CDR3 here is CATLLAGGDTQYF. The CDR3 region has the DNA TGTGCCACCCTCCTGGCGGGTGGAGATACGCAGTATTTT.

In this sample, this clonotype turned up a few times. This chain joins TRBV7-2 and TRBJ2-3; 10 bases match TRBD2. J lost 4 bases, V lost 3 bases, and 7 bases had no gene match. The CDR3 runs to 16 residues. The V gene's germline CDR1 is SGHTA and CDR2 FQGNSA. CDR3 bases: TGTGCCAGCAGCTTCCCTAGCGGGGGAGGAGCAGATACGCAGTATTTT. Its protein is CASSFPSGGGADTQYF.

Notes on this clonotype: A read error may explain this, as a much larger clone is one base away. V usage is TRBV2 and J usage is TRBJ2-1; 9 positions match TRBD1. The DNA matches TRBJ2-7 better at its end, which makes the J call doubtful. CDR1 SNHLY and CDR2 FYNNEI come from the germline V gene. The CDR3 is 11 residues long. The CDR3 region is CAGTGYNEQYF. The CDR3 region has the DNA TGTGCCGGGACAGGGTACAATGAGCAGTACTTC.

This clonotype occurred a few times. This chain uses TRBV29-1 with TRBJ2-5; D possibly corresponds to TRBD2 (6 bases). CDR1 is SQVTM, CDR2 ANQGSEA, per germline. This CDR3 region has 13 residues. V lost 5 bases, J lost 11 bases, and 21 bases lay in between. This CDR3 reads CSVSPGEHLRQYF. The CDR3 DNA is TGCAGCGTTTCTCCGGGAGAACATCTGCGGCAGTACTTC.

This sequence joins TRBV20-1 and TRBJ1-6, with D tentatively TRBD1 (5 bases). The length of the CDR3 is 13 residues. CDR1 DFQATT and CDR2 SNEGSKA come from the germline V gene (reference sequence). Trimming shortened V by 1 base and J by 8 bases, and 9 bases separated the two germline ends. DNA of the CDR3: TGCAGTGCTAGAGTAACCAGGGATTCACCCCTCCACTTT. It encodes CSARVTRDSPLHF.

In its sample, this clonotype was seen a few times. The CDR3 sequence: CASSRAGQGYGYTF. The CDR3 nucleotides read TGCGCCAGCAGTCGCGCAGGACAGGGCTATGGCTACACCTTC. The chain employs TRBV4-3 and TRBJ1-2; 8 nucleotides agree with TRBD1. Trimming cost V 6 bases and J 4 bases; bases outside gene matches: 7. This CDR3 is built from 14 residues. The V gene's germline CDR1 is LGHNA and CDR2 YSLEER.

This clonotype has a count of ten or more. The CDR3, as DNA: TGTGCCAGCAGCTTTGGGGACGAGCAGTACTTC. This encodes CASSFGDEQYF. The genes are TRBV7-9 and TRBJ2-7, with D unclear. CDR1 is SEHNR, CDR2 FQNEAQ, per germline (reference sequence). The V end was cut by 3 bases, the J end by 5 bases, with 5 bases between. The CDR3 has 11 residues.